This T cell receptor (beta chain) was retrieved from a study of CD8+CD57+ T cells in acquired aplastic anemia. V shed 2 bases, J shed 3 bases, and the junction held 5 bases outside the gene matches. Germline lookup yields CDR1 SEHNR and CDR2 FQNEAQ (reference sequence). This CDR3 has 15 amino acids. Profiling that covered TCR beta VDJ and CDR3 relied on genomic DNA as its template. TCRdb reanalysed the reads using MiXCR and keeps one entry per CDR3 protein. The sample holds about 190,000 distinct CDR3 sequences, roughly half seen once. This TCR came from a human donor in good health, serving as a control. The chain joins TRBV7-9 to TRBJ1-2; TRBD1 matches 8 bases. Material for sequencing was sorted CD4+, CD8+, or CD8+CD57+ T cells (not recorded which) from PBMCs. CDR3 sequence reads: CASSLSSGGDYGYTF. CDR3 nucleotides: TGTGCCAGCAGCTTATCGTCAGGGGGCGACTATGGCTACACCTTC. Variable domain in full (rest from reference TRBV7-9 and TRBJ1-2): DTGVSQNPRHKITKRGQNVTFRCDPISEHNRLYWYRQTLGQGPEFLTYFQNEAQLEKSRLLSDRFSAERPKGSFSTLEIQRTEQGDSAMYLCASSLSSGGDYGYTFGSGTRLTVV.